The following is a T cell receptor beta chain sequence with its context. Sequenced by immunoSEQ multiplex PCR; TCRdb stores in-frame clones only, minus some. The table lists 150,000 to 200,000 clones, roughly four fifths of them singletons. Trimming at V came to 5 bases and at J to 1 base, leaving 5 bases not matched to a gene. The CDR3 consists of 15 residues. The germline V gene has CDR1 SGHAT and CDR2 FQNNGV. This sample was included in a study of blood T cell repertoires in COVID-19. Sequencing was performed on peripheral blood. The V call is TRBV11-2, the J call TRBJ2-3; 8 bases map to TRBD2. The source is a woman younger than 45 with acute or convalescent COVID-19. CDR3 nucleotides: TGTGCCAGCAGCCTATCACTAGCGGGCACAGATACGCAGTATTTT. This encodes CASSLSLAGTDTQYF.